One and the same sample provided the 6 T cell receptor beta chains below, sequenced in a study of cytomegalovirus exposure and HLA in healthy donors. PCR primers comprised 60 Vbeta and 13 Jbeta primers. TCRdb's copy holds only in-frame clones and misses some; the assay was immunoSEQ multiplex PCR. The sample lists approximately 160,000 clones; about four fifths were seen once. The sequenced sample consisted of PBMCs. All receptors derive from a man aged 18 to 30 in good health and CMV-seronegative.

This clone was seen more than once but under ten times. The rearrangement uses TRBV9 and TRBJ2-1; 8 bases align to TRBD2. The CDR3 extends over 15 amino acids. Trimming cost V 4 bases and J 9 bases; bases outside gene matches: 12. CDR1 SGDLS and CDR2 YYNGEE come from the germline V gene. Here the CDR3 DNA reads TGTGCCAGCAGCACCCTCGGGGGGGCCCATCTTGAGCAGTTCTTC. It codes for CASSTLGGAHLEQFF.

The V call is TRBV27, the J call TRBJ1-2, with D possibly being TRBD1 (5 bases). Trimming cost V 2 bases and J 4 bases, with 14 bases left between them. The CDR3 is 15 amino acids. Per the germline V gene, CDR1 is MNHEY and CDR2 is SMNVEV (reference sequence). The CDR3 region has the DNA TGTGCCAGCAGTTTAGGGGGACTGTTCATCTATGGCTACACCTTC. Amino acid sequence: CASSLGGLFIYGYTF.

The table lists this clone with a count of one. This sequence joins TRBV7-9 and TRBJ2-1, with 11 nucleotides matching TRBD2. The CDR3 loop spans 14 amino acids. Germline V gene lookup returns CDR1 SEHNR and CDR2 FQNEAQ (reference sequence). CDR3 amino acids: CAGRLAGSSNEQFF. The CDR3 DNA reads TGTGCGGGTCGACTAGCGGGGTCTAGCAATGAGCAGTTCTTC.

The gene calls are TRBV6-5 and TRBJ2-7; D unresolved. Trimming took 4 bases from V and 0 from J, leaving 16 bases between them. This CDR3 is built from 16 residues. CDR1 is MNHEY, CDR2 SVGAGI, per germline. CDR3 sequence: CASSSLPLRNSYEQYF. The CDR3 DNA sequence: TGTGCCAGCAGTTCCCTCCCACTGAGGAACTCCTACGAGCAGTACTTC.

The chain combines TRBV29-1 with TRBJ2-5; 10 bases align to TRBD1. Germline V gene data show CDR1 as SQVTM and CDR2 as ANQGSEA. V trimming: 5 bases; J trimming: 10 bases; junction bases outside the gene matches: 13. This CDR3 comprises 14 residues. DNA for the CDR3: TGCAGCGTTACTCCGGGACAGGGGCAAGGCGTCCAGTACTTC. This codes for CSVTPGQGQGVQYF.

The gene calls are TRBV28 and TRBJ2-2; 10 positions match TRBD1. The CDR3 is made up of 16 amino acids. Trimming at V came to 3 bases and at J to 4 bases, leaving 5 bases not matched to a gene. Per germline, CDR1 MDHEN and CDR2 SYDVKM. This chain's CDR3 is CASSFLGQGITGELFF. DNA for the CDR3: TGTGCCAGCAGTTTTTTGGGACAGGGGATCACCGGGGAGCTGTTTTTT. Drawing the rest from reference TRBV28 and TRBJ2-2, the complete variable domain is DVKVTQSSRYLVKRTGEKVFLECVQDMDHENMFWYRQDPGLGLRLIYFSYDVKMKEKGDIPEGYSVSREKKERFSLILESASTNQTSMYLCASSFLGQGITGELFFGEGSRLTVL.